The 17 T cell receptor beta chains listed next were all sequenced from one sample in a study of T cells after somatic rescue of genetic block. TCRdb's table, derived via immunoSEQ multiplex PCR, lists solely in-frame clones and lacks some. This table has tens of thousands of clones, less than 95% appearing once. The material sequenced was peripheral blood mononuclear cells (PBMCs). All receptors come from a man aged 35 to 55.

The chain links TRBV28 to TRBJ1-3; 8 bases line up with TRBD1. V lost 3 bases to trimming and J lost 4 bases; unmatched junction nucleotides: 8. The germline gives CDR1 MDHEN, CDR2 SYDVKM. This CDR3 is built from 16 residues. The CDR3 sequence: CASSFFGTGAGNTIYF. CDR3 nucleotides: TGTGCCAGCAGTTTTTTCGGGACAGGCGCGGGAAACACCATATATTTT.

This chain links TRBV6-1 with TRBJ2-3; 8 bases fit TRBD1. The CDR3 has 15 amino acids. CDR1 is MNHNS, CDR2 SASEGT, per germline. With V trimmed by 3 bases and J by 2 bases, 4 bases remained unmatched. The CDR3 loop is CASSEDREYTDTQYF. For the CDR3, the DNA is TGTGCCAGCAGTGAGGACAGGGAGTACACAGATACGCAGTATTTT.

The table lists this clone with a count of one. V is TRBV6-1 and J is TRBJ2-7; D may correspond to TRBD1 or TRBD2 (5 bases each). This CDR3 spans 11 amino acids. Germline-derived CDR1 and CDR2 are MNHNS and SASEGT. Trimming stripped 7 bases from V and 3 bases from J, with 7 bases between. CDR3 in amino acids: CASMRGYEQYF. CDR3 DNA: TGTGCCAGCATGAGGGGCTACGAGCAGTACTTC.

The DNA of the CDR3 is TGTGCCAGCAGCCTTCTGGACAGGCAAGGGGCAGATACGCAGTATTTT. This codes for CASSLLDRQGADTQYF. The rearrangement links TRBV2 to TRBJ2-3; 7 nucleotides align to TRBD1. CDR1 and CDR2 from the germline V gene are SNHLY and FYNNEI. V gave up 6 bases and J gave up 4 bases; unmatched junction bases: 13. This CDR3 is built from 16 residues.

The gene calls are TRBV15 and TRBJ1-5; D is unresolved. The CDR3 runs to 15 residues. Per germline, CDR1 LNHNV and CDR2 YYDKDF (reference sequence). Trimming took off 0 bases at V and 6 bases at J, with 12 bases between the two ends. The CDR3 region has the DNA TGTGCCACCAGCAGAGATAGCGGGGTAGTTCAGCCCCAGCATTTT. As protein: CATSRDSGVVQPQHF.

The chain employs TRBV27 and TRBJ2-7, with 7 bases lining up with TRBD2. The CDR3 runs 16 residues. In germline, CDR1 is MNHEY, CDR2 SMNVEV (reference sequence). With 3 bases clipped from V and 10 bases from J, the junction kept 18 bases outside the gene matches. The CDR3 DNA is TGTGCCAGCAGTTTCACCAGTTTGGGGGAGGGCTTTTCACAGTACTTC. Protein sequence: CASSFTSLGEGFSQYF.

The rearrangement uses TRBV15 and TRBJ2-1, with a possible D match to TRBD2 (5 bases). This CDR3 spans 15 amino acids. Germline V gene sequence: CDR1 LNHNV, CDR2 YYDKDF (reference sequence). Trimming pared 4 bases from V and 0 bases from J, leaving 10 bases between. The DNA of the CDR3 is TGTGCCACCAGCACCGACTACAGCTCCTACAATGAGCAGTTCTTC. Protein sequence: CATSTDYSSYNEQFF.

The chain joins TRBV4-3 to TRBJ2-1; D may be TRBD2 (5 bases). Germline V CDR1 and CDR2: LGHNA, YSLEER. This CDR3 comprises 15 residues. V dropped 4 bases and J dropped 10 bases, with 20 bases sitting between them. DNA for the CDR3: TGCGCCAGCAGCCGGCGACCGGACGGGATTCAGGAGCAGTTCTTC. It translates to CASSRRPDGIQEQFF.

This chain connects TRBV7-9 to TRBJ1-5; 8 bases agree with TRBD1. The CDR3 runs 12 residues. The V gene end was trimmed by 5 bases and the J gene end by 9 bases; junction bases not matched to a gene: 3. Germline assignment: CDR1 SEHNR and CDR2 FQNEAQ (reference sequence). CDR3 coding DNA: TGTGCCAGCAGCCCAGGGGGCGGGCCCCAGCATTTT. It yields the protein CASSPGGGPQHF.

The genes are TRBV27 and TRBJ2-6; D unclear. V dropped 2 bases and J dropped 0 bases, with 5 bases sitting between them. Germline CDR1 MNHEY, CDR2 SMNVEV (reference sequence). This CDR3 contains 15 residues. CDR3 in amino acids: CASSLTVSGANVLTF. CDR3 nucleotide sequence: TGTGCCAGCAGTTTAACAGTCTCTGGGGCCAACGTCCTGACTTTC.

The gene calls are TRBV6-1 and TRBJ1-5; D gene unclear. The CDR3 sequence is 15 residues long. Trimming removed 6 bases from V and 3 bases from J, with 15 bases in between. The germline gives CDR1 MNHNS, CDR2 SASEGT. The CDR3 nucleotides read TGTGCCAGCAGGCCCGTGGACTCAACCAATCAGCCCCAGCATTTT. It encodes CASRPVDSTNQPQHF.

CDR3 sequence reads: CASSTGTLKGAKNIQYF. CDR3 nucleotide sequence: TGTGCCAGCAGCACCGGGACGTTAAAGGGGGCCAAAAACATTCAGTACTTC. This chain uses TRBV7-8 with TRBJ2-4; D is tentatively TRBD1 or TRBD2 (5 bases each). This CDR3 is 17 amino acids long. Germline lookup yields CDR1 SGHVS and CDR2 FQNEAQ. The germline V and J ends were trimmed by 5 bases and 1 base, with 18 bases remaining between them.

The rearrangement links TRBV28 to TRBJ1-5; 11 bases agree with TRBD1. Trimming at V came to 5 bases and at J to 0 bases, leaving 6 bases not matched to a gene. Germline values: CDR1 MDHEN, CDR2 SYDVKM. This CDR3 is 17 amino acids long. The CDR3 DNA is TGTGCCAGCAGTCTCGGGACAGGGGGTTTTAGCAATCAGCCCCAGCATTTT. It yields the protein CASSLGTGGFSNQPQHF.

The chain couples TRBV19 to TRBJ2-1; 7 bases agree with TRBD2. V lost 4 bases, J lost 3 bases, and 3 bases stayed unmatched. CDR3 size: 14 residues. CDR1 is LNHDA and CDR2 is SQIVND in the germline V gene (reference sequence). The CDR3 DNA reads TGTGCCAGTAGTAGTAGCGGGCGCTACAATGAGCAGTTCTTC. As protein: CASSSSGRYNEQFF.

The CDR3 DNA follows: TGTGCCAGTAGTGAACAGGGAGGTCAGCCCCAGCATTTT. Translated: CASSEQGGQPQHF. The chain carries TRBV19 and TRBJ1-5, with TRBD1 as a possible D gene (6 bases). V lost 5 bases and J lost 6, with 11 bases in between. Germline values: CDR1 LNHDA, CDR2 SQIVND (reference sequence). This CDR3 contains 13 residues.

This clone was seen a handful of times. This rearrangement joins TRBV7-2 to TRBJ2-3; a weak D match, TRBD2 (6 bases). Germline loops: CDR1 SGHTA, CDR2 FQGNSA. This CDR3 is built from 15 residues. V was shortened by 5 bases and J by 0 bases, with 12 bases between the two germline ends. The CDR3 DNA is TGTGCCAGCAGCCTACTGACTAGGAGCACAGATACGCAGTATTTT. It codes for CASSLLTRSTDTQYF.

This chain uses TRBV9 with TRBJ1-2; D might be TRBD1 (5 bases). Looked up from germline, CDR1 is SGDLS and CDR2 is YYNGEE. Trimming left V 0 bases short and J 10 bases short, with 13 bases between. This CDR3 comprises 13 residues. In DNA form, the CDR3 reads TGTGCCAGCAGCGTAGGCATGCAGGGACTCTACACCTTC. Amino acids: CASSVGMQGLYTF. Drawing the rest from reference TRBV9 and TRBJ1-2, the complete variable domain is DSGVTQTPKHLITATGQRVTLRCSPRSGDLSVYWYQQSLDQGLQFLIQYYNGEERAKGNILERFSAQQFPDLHSELNLSSLELGDSALYFCASSVGMQGLYTFGSGTRLTVV.